This entry lists 29 T cell receptor beta chains sequenced from one sample in a study of blood T cell repertoires in COVID-19. Sequencing used immunoSEQ multiplex PCR; TCRdb keeps in-frame clones, though not all of them. The repertoire holds roughly 140,000 clones, about 86% seen once, with about 3.5% in the top ten. The sample consisted of peripheral blood. Receptors originate from a man in his 70s with acute or convalescent COVID-19.

This chain links TRBV28 with TRBJ1-5; TRBD1 might be the D (6 bases). Germline V gene data show CDR1 as MDHEN and CDR2 as SYDVKM. CDR3 length equals 14 residues. Trimming stripped 6 bases from V and 7 bases from J, with 16 bases between. This chain's CDR3 is CASSPNLGGQPQHF. The CDR3 coding sequence is TGTGCCAGCAGCCCCAACCTAGGGGGACAGCCCCAGCATTTT.

The genes are TRBV2 and TRBJ2-7; 13 positions match TRBD2. Germline V CDR1 and CDR2: SNHLY, FYNNEI. Trimming at V came to 6 bases and at J to 1 base, leaving 3 bases not matched to a gene. This CDR3 is built from 15 residues. Here the CDR3 reads CASREGLAGSYEQYF. For the CDR3, the DNA is TGTGCCAGCAGAGAGGGACTAGCGGGGTCCTACGAGCAGTACTTC.

The V and J genes are TRBV7-2 and TRBJ2-1; 9 bases match TRBD1. This CDR3 contains 16 residues. CDR1 and CDR2 from the germline V gene are SGHTA and FQGNSA. Trimming removed 5 bases from V and 2 bases from J; junction bases left unmatched: 7. CDR3 loop: CASSKGGTGTYNEQFF. In nucleotides, the CDR3 is TGTGCCAGCAGCAAGGGGGGGACAGGGACCTACAATGAGCAGTTCTTC.

J is TRBJ2-2 and V is TRBV9; 9 bases match TRBD2. The CDR3 contains 17 residues. V dropped 0 bases and J dropped 5; count of bases not matched to a gene: 8. Germline values: CDR1 SGDLS, CDR2 YYNGEE. DNA for the CDR3: TGTGCCAGCAGCGTAGAGGGCCTAGCGGGAATTACCGGGGAGCTGTTTTTT. This translates into CASSVEGLAGITGELFF.

This clone was counted once. The chain combines TRBV19 with TRBJ1-1; D is uncertain. Germline V CDR1 and CDR2: LNHDA, SQIVND (reference sequence). The CDR3 is made up of 18 amino acids. V was pared by 5 bases and J by 0 bases, with 22 bases between. The CDR3 DNA reads as TGTGCCAGTAGTCCCGGCCCCTCCGGAGGATCCATGAACACTGAAGCTTTCTTT. This encodes CASSPGPSGGSMNTEAFF.

This clone was detected a few times. V and J are TRBV9 and TRBJ2-7, with 8 bases fitting TRBD2. The CDR3 is made up of 15 amino acids. CDR1 and CDR2 from the germline V gene are SGDLS and YYNGEE. The V and J ends lost 0 bases and 2 bases, in that order; junction bases with no gene match: 4. CDR3 bases: TGTGCCAGCAGCGTAGAACCAGCGGGAGCCTACGAGCAGTACTTC. Translation: CASSVEPAGAYEQYF.

The count of this clone is one. The chain recombines TRBV6-2 or TRBV6-3 with TRBJ2-1; D call uncertain. V dropped 2 bases and J dropped 4 bases, with 12 bases sitting between them. CDR1 is MNHEY and CDR2 is SVGEGT in the germline V gene. The CDR3 length is 15 residues. Here the CDR3 reads CASSYGLAFYNEQFF. The CDR3 DNA is TGTGCCAGCAGTTACGGCTTGGCCTTTTACAATGAGCAGTTCTTC.

The rearrangement uses TRBV5-1 and TRBJ2-1, with D maybe TRBD2 (6 bases). Between the trimmed V and J ends, which lost 2 bases and 3 bases, there was a span of 12 bases. CDR1 and CDR2 (germline): SGHRS, YFSETQ. The CDR3 has 15 residues. The CDR3 sequence: CASSLAEGDYNEQFF. Here the CDR3 DNA reads TGCGCCAGCAGCTTAGCGGAGGGAGACTACAATGAGCAGTTCTTC.

The chain is built from TRBV19 and TRBJ2-7, with 10 bases that match TRBD2. Germline V gives CDR1 LNHDA, CDR2 SQIVND (reference sequence). The length of the CDR3 is 14 residues. J lost 4 bases, V lost 2 bases, and 2 bases had no gene match. Here the CDR3 reads CASSILAGEYEQYF. CDR3 sequence (DNA): TGTGCCAGTAGTATACTAGCGGGAGAATACGAGCAGTACTTC.

This chain connects TRBV27 to TRBJ1-1, with TRBD1 matching 10 bases. The CDR3 covers 15 residues. Trimming cost V 5 bases and J 1 base; bases outside gene matches: 4. CDR1 is MNHEY, CDR2 SMNVEV, per germline (reference sequence). CDR3 coding DNA: TGTGCCAGCAGTCCTCGGACAGGGGGGAACACTGAAGCTTTCTTT. It codes for CASSPRTGGNTEAFF.

V gene TRBV5-1 combines with J gene TRBJ2-7; a weak D match, TRBD1 (7 bases). Germline V gene sequence: CDR1 SGHRS, CDR2 YFSETQ. Trimming removed 4 bases from V and 6 bases from J, with 17 bases in between. There are 14 residues in the CDR3. DNA for the CDR3: TGCGCCAGCAGCAAGGCCTCAGGGGGAGGCGAGCAGTACTTC. Its protein is CASSKASGGGEQYF.

CDR3 amino acids: CAISESSPEANVLTF. Here the CDR3 DNA reads TGTGCCATCAGTGAGTCTTCGCCAGAAGCCAACGTCCTGACTTTC. The chain links TRBV10-3 to TRBJ2-6; D is undetermined. The CDR3 is 15 residues long. Trimming took 0 bases from V and 7 from J, leaving 10 bases between them. Germline loops: CDR1 ENHRY, CDR2 SYGVKD.

The CDR3 region has the DNA TGTGCCAGCAGCCAAACAGGGGGGGACACCGGGGAGCTGTTTTTT. Amino acids: CASSQTGGDTGELFF. The V gene is TRBV3-1 (or the pseudogene TRBV3-2), the J gene TRBJ2-2; weak D call: TRBD1 (8 bases). This CDR3 contains 15 residues. Germline V gene data show CDR1 as LGHDT and CDR2 as YNNKEL (reference sequence). Trimming cost V 2 bases and J 3 bases, with 10 bases left between them.

This clone came up once. V is TRBV7-2 and J is TRBJ1-6, with D perhaps matching TRBD1 (6 bases). CDR3 size: 14 residues. V lost 5 bases and J 12 bases, leaving 17 bases between the germline ends. Germline V gene lookup returns CDR1 SGHTA and CDR2 FQGNSA. CDR3 sequence reads: CASSPEGGIQPLHF. CDR3 nucleotides: TGTGCCAGCAGCCCTGAGGGGGGGATCCAACCCCTCCACTTT.

This chain connects TRBV5-1 to TRBJ2-5; 8 bases align to TRBD2. The V segment lost 3 bases and the J segment 4 bases; nucleotides outside the gene matches: 8. This CDR3 has 15 residues. In germline, CDR1 is SGHRS, CDR2 YFSETQ. Here the CDR3 DNA reads TGCGCCAGCAGCTCGTGGCGGGGGGAGGGAGAGACCCAGTACTTC. It specifies CASSSWRGEGETQYF.

This sequence joins TRBV11-2 and TRBJ2-2, with D possibly matching TRBD2 (6 bases). The CDR3 consists of 14 residues. Trimming left V 6 bases short and J 6 bases short, with 14 bases between. Per the germline V gene, CDR1 is SGHAT and CDR2 is FQNNGV. The CDR3 is CASRDSGGAGELFF. The DNA of the CDR3 is TGTGCCAGCAGGGATAGCGGTGGGGCCGGGGAGCTGTTTTTT.

The chain has TRBV2 and TRBJ2-7; tentative D call: TRBD2 (6 bases). The germline CDR1 and CDR2 sequences are SNHLY and FYNNEI. V was trimmed by 6 bases and J by 5 bases, leaving 14 bases between them. This CDR3 is 13 amino acids long. Written as DNA, the CDR3 is TGTGCCAGCAGATTTGCGGCGGGGAACGAGCAGTACTTC. Protein: CASRFAAGNEQYF.

This clone has more than one count but fewer than ten. The chain combines TRBV28 with TRBJ1-4; D is unclear. From germline, CDR1 is MDHEN and CDR2 SYDVKM. V was clipped by 2 bases and J by 7 bases, with 14 bases between them. CDR3 size: 15 residues. The CDR3 nucleotides are TGTGCCAGCAGTTTAGTACAGCCTGAGGGTGAAAAACTGTTTTTT. It encodes CASSLVQPEGEKLFF.

In its sample, this clone was seen a few times. The V and J genes are TRBV9 and TRBJ2-7; perhaps TRBD1 as D (6 bases). V lost 2 bases and J lost 10, with 16 bases in between. The CDR3 length is 13 residues. Looked up from germline, CDR1 is SGDLS and CDR2 is YYNGEE. CDR3 bases: TGTGCCAGCAGCGTCGGACAGCGAGAATTACAGTACTTC. It yields the protein CASSVGQRELQYF.

This clone was detected only once. The chain recombines TRBV5-4 with TRBJ2-2, with D maybe TRBD2 (5 bases). V lost 6 bases and J 5 bases, leaving 17 bases between the germline ends. The CDR3 runs 15 residues. The germline gives CDR1 SGHNT, CDR2 YYREEE (reference sequence). CDR3 region: CASTVGGLQTGELFF. The CDR3, as DNA: TGTGCCAGCACCGTGGGTGGACTCCAGACCGGGGAGCTGTTTTTT.

The chain carries TRBV25-1 and TRBJ1-4; D is possibly TRBD1 (5 bases). With 6 bases removed from V and 8 bases from J, the gap between germline ends came to 10 bases. This CDR3 contains 12 residues. Germline CDR1 and CDR2: MGHDK and SYGVNS. The chain's CDR3 is CASRGGGEKLFF. In DNA form, the CDR3 reads TGTGCCAGCAGGGGCGGGGGAGAAAAACTGTTTTTT.

This clone came up once. The J gene is TRBJ1-3, the V gene TRBV14; no firm D call. This CDR3 spans 16 amino acids. Germline V gene data show CDR1 as SGHDN and CDR2 as FVKESK. Trimming cost V 2 bases and J 0 bases, with 11 bases left between them. The CDR3 loop is CASSQIPNYSGNTIYF. CDR3 coding DNA: TGTGCCAGCAGCCAAATACCCAACTACTCTGGAAACACCATATATTTT. The full variable domain, its missing parts supplied by reference TRBV14 and TRBJ1-3, is EAGVTQFPSHSVIEKGQTVTLRCDPISGHDNLYWYRRVMGKEIKFLLHFVKESKQDESGMPNNRFLAERTGGTYSTLKVQPAELEDSGVYFCASSQIPNYSGNTIYFGEGSWLTVV.

CDR3 in DNA: TGTGCCAGCAGCTTCGACAGGAGCTCCTACAATGAGCAGTTCTTC. It specifies CASSFDRSSYNEQFF. The rearrangement uses TRBV7-3 and TRBJ2-1; D might be TRBD1 (6 bases). Between the trimmed V and J ends, which lost 3 bases and 0 bases, there was a span of 9 bases. Germline V gives CDR1 SGHTA, CDR2 FQGTGA. This CDR3 has 15 residues.

V usage is TRBV5-1 and J usage is TRBJ1-2; D not resolved. CDR1 is SGHRS, CDR2 YFSETQ, per germline. This CDR3 has 14 residues. The V and J ends lost 4 bases and 1 base respectively, with 11 bases between them. The CDR3 reads CASSLDGFNYGYTF. The CDR3 DNA sequence: TGCGCCAGCAGCCTAGACGGTTTTAACTATGGCTACACCTTC.

V is TRBV29-1 and J is TRBJ2-7, with 7 bases fitting TRBD2. The V segment lost 0 bases and the J segment 2 bases; nucleotides outside the gene matches: 10. This CDR3 is built from 16 residues. Germline V gene lookup returns CDR1 SQVTM and CDR2 ANQGSEA. The CDR3 sequence: CSVEDWLAASPYEQYF. CDR3 coding DNA: TGCAGCGTTGAAGATTGGCTAGCGGCGTCCCCCTACGAGCAGTACTTC.

The chain is built from TRBV9 and TRBJ2-3; tentatively, D is TRBD2 (6 bases). The V gene's germline CDR1 is SGDLS and CDR2 YYNGEE. The V end was cut by 3 bases, the J end by 0 bases, with 14 bases between. The CDR3 is 16 amino acids. CDR3 nucleotide sequence: TGTGCCAGCAGCGCCTCCTTGGGGACTAGCACAGATACGCAGTATTTT. Translating it yields CASSASLGTSTDTQYF.

The V gene is TRBV20-1, the J gene TRBJ2-1; 11 bases align to TRBD2. This CDR3 region has 14 residues. The germline CDR1 and CDR2 sequences are DFQATT and SNEGSKA (reference sequence). The junction had 10 bases not matched to a gene; V was cut back by 3 bases and J by 12 bases. The CDR3 loop is CSASDLLAGVGQFF. CDR3 DNA sequence: TGCAGTGCTAGTGACCTACTAGCGGGAGTAGGGCAGTTCTTC.

The chain is built from TRBV7-2 and TRBJ2-2; no firm D call. The CDR3 is 15 amino acids. From germline, CDR1 is SGHTA and CDR2 FQGNSA. V gave up 1 base and J gave up 5 bases, with 11 bases separating them. The CDR3 spells CASSLDSTMTGELFF. CDR3 DNA: TGTGCCAGCAGCTTAGACAGTACCATGACCGGGGAGCTGTTTTTT.

CDR3 nucleotides: TGCGCCAGCAGCCCTTGGACTAGCGGGAGCGGAACTGGGGCCAACGTCCTGACTTTC. Protein product: CASSPWTSGSGTGANVLTF. V is TRBV4-1 and J is TRBJ2-6, with 13 bases fitting TRBD2. Germline V gene lookup returns CDR1 MGHRA and CDR2 YSYEKL. V lost 4 bases, J lost 2 bases, and 8 bases stayed unmatched. The CDR3 is 19 residues long.